This T cell receptor beta chain was documented in a study of CD8+ T cells in alopecia areata. Treatment meaning: oral pan-JAK inhibitor, 5-10 mg twice daily. cDNA serving as the sequencing template came from extracted, reverse transcribed RNA. The method was immunoSEQ multiplex PCR; TCRdb's version includes in-frame clones alone and lacks a portion of them. The data hold under 150,000 clones, with about 59% observed a single time. This CDR3 region has 15 residues. Germline CDR1 SEHNR, CDR2 FQNEAQ (reference sequence). V trimming: 5 bases; J trimming: 6 bases; junction bases outside the gene matches: 12.

This receptor was obtained from a human donor with alopecia areata. This rearrangement joins TRBV7-9 to TRBJ1-2; 7 bases map to TRBD1. This sample comprised CD4+ T cells sorted from blood, obtained at week 4, from a patient treated with tofacitinib. The CDR3 coding sequence is TGTGCCAGCAGCCCAATGGGGGACAGTAGAGATGGCTACACCTTC. The encoded protein is CASSPMGDSRDGYTF.